The next 4 T cell receptor beta chains were all read from a single sample in a study of regulatory T cells in long-lasting Graves disease. The TCR beta library used iRepertoire HTBI primers with Arm-PCR amplification of CDR3. TCRdb recomputed calls from the multiplex PCR reads with MiXCR, one row per CDR3 protein. The profile shows fewer than 400,000 distinct CDR3 sequences, 18% of them singletons. Indicated time point: newly diagnosed GD, antithyroid drugs for less than 3 months. The authors made the TCR library using RNA they extracted from PBMCs. The starting material was peripheral blood mononuclear cells (PBMCs), obtained at new diagnosis, from a patient treated with antithyroid drugs. Receptors were obtained from a female donor with Graves disease.

This clonotype appeared a single time. Since a much larger clone is just one base distant, this may be a read error. V and J are TRBV6-9 and TRBJ1-1; TRBD1 is a possible D gene (5 bases). Germline V gene sequence: CDR1 MNHGY, CDR2 SVAAGI. The CDR3 is 15 amino acids. With 3 bases removed from V and 1 base from J, the gap between germline ends came to 12 bases. The CDR3 DNA is TGTGCCAGCAGTTACGACAGTCTGAAGAACACTGAAGCTTTCTTT. This gives the protein CASSYDSLKNTEAFF.

This clonotype came up many times. The chain recombines TRBV28 with TRBJ2-7; TRBD1 might be the D (6 bases). Per the germline V gene, CDR1 is MDHEN and CDR2 is SYDVKM. The CDR3 runs 14 residues. V was pared by 6 bases and J by 4 bases, with 16 bases between. Here the CDR3 DNA reads TGTGCCAGCAGCCTTTTCAGGGGAAAGTACGAGCAGTACTTC. This translates into CASSLFRGKYEQYF.

This clonotype occurred many times. The chain employs TRBV11-2 and TRBJ1-1; no firm D call. Germline lookup yields CDR1 SGHAT and CDR2 FQNNGV. CDR3 length equals 13 residues. Deletions cut 0 bases from V and 10 bases from J, with 12 bases between. The CDR3 DNA sequence: TGTGCCAGCAGCTTAGAGGGCGATTTTGGAGCTTTCTTT. Its protein is CASSLEGDFGAFF.

This clonotype was picked up many times. This chain uses TRBV2 with TRBJ2-5; D is unresolved. Trimming cost V 3 bases and J 4 bases, with 12 bases left between them. Germline V lookup: CDR1 SNHLY, CDR2 FYNNEI. CDR3 size: 14 residues. In nucleotides, the CDR3 is TGTGCCAGCAGTGACACTATCCACGGAGAGACCCAGTACTTC. It is translated as CASSDTIHGETQYF.